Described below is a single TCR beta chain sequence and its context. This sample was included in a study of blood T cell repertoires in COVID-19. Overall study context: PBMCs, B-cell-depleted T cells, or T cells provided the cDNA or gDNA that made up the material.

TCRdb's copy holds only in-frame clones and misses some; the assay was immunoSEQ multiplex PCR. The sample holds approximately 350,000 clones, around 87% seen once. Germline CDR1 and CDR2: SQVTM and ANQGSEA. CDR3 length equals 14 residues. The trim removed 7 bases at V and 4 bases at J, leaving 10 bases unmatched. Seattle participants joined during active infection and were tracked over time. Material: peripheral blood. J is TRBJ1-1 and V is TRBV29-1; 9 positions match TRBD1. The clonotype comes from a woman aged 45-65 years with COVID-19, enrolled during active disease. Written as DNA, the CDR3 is TGCAGCGCTCGGGGGACAGGGCAGAGCACTGAAGCTTTCTTT. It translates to CSARGTGQSTEAFF.